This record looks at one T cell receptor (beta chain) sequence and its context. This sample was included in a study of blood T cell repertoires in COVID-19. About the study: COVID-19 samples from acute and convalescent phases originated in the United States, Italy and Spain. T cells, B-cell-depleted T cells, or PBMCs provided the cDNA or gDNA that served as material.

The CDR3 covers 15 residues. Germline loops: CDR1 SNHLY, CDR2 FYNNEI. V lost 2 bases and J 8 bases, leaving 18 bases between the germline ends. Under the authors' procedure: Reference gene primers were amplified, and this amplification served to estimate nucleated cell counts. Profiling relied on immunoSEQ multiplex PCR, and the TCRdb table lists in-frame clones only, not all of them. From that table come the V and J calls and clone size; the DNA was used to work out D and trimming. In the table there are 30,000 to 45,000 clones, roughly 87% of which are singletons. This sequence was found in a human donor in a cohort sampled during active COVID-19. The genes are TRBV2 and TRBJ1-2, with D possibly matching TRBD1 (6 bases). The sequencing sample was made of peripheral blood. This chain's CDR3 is CASSESRQGMGGYTF. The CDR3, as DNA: TGTGCCAGCAGTGAAAGCCGGCAGGGGATGGGGGGCTACACCTTC.